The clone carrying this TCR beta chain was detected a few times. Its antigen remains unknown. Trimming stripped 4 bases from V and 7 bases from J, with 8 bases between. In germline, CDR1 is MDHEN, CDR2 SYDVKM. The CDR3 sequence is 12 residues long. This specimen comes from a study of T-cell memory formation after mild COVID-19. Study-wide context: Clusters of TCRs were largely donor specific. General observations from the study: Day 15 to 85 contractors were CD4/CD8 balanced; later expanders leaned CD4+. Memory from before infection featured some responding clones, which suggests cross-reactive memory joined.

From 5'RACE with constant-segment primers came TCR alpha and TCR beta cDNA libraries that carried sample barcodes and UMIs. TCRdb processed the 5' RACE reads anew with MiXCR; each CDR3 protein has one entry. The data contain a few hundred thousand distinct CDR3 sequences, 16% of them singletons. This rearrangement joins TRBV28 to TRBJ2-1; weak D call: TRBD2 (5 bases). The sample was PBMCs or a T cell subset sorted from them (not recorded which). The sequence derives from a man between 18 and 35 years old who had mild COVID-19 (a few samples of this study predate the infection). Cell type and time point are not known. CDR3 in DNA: TGTGCCAGCAGTTCGGGGAGAAATGAGCAGTTCTTC. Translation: CASSSGRNEQFF. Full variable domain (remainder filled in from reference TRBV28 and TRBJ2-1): DVKVTQSSRYLVKRTGEKVFLECVQDMDHENMFWYRQDPGLGLRLIYFSYDVKMKEKGDIPEGYSVSREKKERFSLILESASTNQTSMYLCASSSGRNEQFFGPGTRLTVL.